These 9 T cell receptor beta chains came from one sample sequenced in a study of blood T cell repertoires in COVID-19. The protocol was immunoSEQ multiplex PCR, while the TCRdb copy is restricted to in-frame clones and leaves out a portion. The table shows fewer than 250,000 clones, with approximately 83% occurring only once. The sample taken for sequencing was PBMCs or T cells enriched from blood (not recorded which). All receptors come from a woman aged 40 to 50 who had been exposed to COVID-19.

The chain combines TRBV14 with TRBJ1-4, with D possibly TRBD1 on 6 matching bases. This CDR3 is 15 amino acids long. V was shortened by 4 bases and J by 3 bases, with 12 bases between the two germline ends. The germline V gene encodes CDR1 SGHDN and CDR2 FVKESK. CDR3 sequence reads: CASSLLGAANEKLFF. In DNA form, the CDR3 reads TGTGCCAGCAGCCTATTGGGGGCGGCTAATGAAAAACTGTTTTTT.

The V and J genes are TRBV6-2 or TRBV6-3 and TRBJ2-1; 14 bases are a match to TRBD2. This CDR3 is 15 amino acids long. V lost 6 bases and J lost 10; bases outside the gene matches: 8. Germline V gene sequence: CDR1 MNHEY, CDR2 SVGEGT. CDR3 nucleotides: TGTGCCAGCAGCCAGACTAGCGGGGGGGCCTCAGAGCAGTTCTTC. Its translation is CASSQTSGGASEQFF.

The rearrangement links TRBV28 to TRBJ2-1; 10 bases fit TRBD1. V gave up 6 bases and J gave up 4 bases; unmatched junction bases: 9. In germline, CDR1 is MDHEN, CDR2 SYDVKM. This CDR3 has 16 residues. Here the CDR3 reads CASSLLGQGSYNEQFF. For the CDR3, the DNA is TGTGCCAGCAGCCTACTGGGACAGGGGTCTTACAATGAGCAGTTCTTC.

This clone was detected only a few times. CDR3 coding DNA: TGTGCCAGCAGTCCCGGGACAGGGAATCAGCCCCAGCATTTT. It encodes CASSPGTGNQPQHF. The chain has TRBV27 and TRBJ1-5; 9 bases fit TRBD1. CDR1 is MNHEY and CDR2 is SMNVEV in the germline V gene (reference sequence). This CDR3 contains 14 residues. V shed 5 bases, J shed 4 bases, and the junction held 3 bases outside the gene matches.

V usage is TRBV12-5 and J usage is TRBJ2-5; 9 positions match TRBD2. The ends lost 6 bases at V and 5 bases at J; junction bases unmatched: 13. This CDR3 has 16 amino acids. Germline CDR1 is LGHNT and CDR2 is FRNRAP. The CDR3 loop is CASGLGAGGPFETQYF. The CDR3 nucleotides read TGTGCTAGTGGATTAGGGGCGGGGGGGCCCTTCGAGACCCAGTACTTC.

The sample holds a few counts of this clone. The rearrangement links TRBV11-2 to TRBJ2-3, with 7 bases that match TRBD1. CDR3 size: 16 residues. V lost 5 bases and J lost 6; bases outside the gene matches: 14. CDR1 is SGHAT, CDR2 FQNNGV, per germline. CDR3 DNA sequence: TGTGCCAGCAGCCTCAATCCCGGTAGGGGACAGGATACGCAGTATTTT. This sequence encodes CASSLNPGRGQDTQYF. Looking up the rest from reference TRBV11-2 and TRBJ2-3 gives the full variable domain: EAGVAQSPRYKIIEKRQSVAFWCNPISGHATLYWYQQILGQGPKLLIQFQNNGVVDDSQLPKDRFSAERLKGVDSTLKIQPAKLEDSAVYLCASSLNPGRGQDTQYFGPGTRLTVL.

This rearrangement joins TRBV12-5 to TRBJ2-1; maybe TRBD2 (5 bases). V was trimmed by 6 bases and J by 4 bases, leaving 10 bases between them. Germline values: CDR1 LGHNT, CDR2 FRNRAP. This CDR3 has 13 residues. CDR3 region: CASGSSGYNEQFF. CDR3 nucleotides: TGTGCTAGTGGCTCCAGCGGTTACAATGAGCAGTTCTTC.

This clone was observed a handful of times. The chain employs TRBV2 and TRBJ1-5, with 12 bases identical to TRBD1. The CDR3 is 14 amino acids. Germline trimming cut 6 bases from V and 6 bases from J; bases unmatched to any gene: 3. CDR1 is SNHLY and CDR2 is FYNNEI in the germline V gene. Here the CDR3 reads CASRGQGAGQPQHF. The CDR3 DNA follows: TGTGCCAGCAGGGGACAGGGGGCTGGTCAGCCCCAGCATTTT.

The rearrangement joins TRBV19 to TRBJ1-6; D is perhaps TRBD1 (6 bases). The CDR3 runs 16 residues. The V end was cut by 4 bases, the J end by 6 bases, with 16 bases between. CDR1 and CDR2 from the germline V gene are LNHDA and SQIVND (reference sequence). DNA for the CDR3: TGTGCCAGTAGTAGCCTCATGACAGGTCTTAATTCACCCCTCCACTTT. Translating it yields CASSSLMTGLNSPLHF.